This TCR beta chain is drawn from a study of human T cells and chemical hapten exposure. Study results and limitations: Expanded TCRs showed more large CDR3 clusters than pre-sensitization or healthy control sets.

This CDR3 contains 11 residues. CDR1 and CDR2 (germline): KGHSY, FQNENV. V gave up 1 base and J gave up 10 bases, with 5 bases separating them. Unique molecular identifiers were linked by the library to individual cDNA molecules. TCRdb analysed the RACE reads with MiXCR anew, one entry per CDR3 protein. There are tens of thousands of distinct CDR3 sequences in the sample; 12% to 15% occur only once, and about 4.6% lies in the top ten. This clonotype was seen a few times. The antigen remains undetermined. Time point in this sample: pre-sensitization, week 0. The treatment is: therapeutic diphenylcyclopropenone sensitization with weekly scalp DPC. Donation of samples came from alopecia patients who were 18 to 70 years old and suitable for DPC.

The starting material was whole blood, obtained in connection with sensitization to the hapten diphenylcyclopropenone (DPC). The genes are TRBV16 and TRBJ2-1; D gene uncertain. The receptor was derived from a woman in her 50s with alopecia areata. Some clones in this sample may be carry-over from other donors' samples. The DNA of the CDR3 is TGTGCCAGCAGCCAATTAGAGGAGCAGTTCTTC. It is translated as CASSQLEEQFF. Full variable domain (outside the CDR3, taken from reference TRBV16 and TRBJ2-1): GEEVAQTPKHLVRGEGQKAKLYCAPIKGHSYVFWYQQVLKNEFKFLISFQNENVFDETGMPKERFSAKCLPNSPCSLEIQATKLEDSAVYFCASSQLEEQFFGPGTRLTVL.